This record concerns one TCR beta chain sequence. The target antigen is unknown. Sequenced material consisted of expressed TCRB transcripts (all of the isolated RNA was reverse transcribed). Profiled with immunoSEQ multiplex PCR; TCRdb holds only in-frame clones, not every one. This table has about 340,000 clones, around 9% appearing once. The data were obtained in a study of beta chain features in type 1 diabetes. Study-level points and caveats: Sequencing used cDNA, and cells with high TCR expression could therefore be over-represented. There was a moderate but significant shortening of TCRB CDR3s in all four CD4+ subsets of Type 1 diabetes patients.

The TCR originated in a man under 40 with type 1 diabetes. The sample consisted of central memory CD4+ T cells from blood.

CDR3 in amino acids: CASSSSGRGDTQYF. The DNA of the CDR3 is TGTGCCAGCAGCTCTAGCGGGAGGGGAGATACGCAGTATTTT. This chain links TRBV13 with TRBJ2-3; 12 bases match TRBD2. This CDR3 has 14 amino acids. Trimming took 4 bases from V and 5 from J; bases not matched to a gene: 1. The germline CDR1 and CDR2 sequences are PRHDT and FYEKMQ (reference sequence).